This section outlines one TCR beta chain sequence together with its context. What it recognizes is unknown. The CDR3 is made up of 13 amino acids. Per germline, CDR1 SGHRS and CDR2 YFSETQ. The sample comes from a study of T cells expressing NK-cell markers. At the level of the study: Of eight sequenced donors, seven were HCMV-seropositive and one HCMV-seronegative.

Whole-study results and caveats: CD8+ T cells in over five donors included dominant NKG2C+ clonotypes at about 1.0-8%.

5'RACE template switching with UMIs generated TCR beta cDNA. For each CDR3 protein, TCRdb gives one entry from its re-call of the 5' RACE reads, without DNA. The sample has roughly 450,000 distinct CDR3 sequences. Source material: blood T cells: a sorted CD56 or NKG2C T cell subset, CD4+ or CD8+ T cells, or bulk PBMC T cells (not recorded which). This clonotype was obtained from a woman between 50 and 59 years old in good health. The V gene is TRBV5-1, the J gene TRBJ1-2. CDR3 in amino acids: CASSSDIRYGYTF.